This T cell receptor (beta chain) was identified during a study of blood T cell repertoires in COVID-19. Study background: Samples of COVID-19 (acute and convalescent) were obtained from the United States, Italy and Spain.

As processed by the authors: Amplified reference gene primers provided the basis for estimating nucleated cell counts. Profiled with immunoSEQ multiplex PCR; TCRdb holds only in-frame clones, not every one. D and trimming were read from the DNA, whereas the V and J calls and clone size are those reported in that table. The table shows 90,000 or so clones, with about 90% occurring only once. V shed 3 bases and J 4 bases; nucleotides not matched to a gene: 5. Germline CDR1 reads SGHNT; CDR2 reads YYREEE (reference sequence). This CDR3 spans 14 amino acids. During active infection, Seattle patients enrolled and were then monitored through disease.

This chain uses TRBV5-4 with TRBJ2-7; 9 nucleotides match TRBD1. The sequenced sample was peripheral blood. This sequence was found in a man between 18 and 29 years old with COVID-19, enrolled during active disease. The DNA of the CDR3 is TGTGCCAGCAGCTCCGGACAGGGGAGTTACGAGCAGTACTTC. It is translated as CASSSGQGSYEQYF.